This record looks at one T cell receptor (beta chain) sequence and its context. This sample was included in a study of blood T cells in healthy people across ages. Together with a sample-barcoded 5' primer, a J-beta primer mix was included in a second PCR lasting about 6 to 11 cycles. Each TCR beta cDNA got a 12-nucleotide random molecular identifier. Each CDR3 protein gets one entry after TCRdb re-called the 5' RACE reads with MiXCR. The sample lists 1.2 million to 1.5 million distinct CDR3 sequences; 59% were seen once. This CDR3 is built from 14 residues. Deletions cut 9 bases from V and 5 bases from J, with 19 bases between. From germline, CDR1 is MNHEY and CDR2 SVGAGI.

The TCR sequence derives from a young man in good health. The specimen sequenced was blood. This chain joins TRBV6-5 and TRBJ1-1, with a tentative D call TRBD1 (6 bases). This CDR3 is CASGNRGQYTEAFF. In DNA, the CDR3 is TGTGCCAGTGGGAATCGGGGGCAATATACTGAAGCTTTCTTT.